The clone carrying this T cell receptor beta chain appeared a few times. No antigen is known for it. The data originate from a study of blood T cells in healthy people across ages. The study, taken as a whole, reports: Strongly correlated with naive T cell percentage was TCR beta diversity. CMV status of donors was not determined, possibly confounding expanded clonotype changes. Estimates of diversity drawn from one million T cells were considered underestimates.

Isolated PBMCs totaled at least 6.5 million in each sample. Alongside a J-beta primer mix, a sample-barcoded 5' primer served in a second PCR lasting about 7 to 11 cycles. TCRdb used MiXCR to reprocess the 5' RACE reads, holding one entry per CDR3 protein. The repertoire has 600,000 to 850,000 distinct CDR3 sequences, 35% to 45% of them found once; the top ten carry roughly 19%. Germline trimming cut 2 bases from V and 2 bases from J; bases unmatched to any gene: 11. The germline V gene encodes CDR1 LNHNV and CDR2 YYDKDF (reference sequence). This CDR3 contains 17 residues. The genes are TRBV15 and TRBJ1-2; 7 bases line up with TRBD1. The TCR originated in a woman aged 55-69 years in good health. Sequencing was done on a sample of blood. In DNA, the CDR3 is TGTGCCACCAGCAGACGAAGACAGGGTACAGGGAACTATGGCTACACCTTC. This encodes CATSRRRQGTGNYGYTF. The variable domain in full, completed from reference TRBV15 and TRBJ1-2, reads DAMVIQNPRYQVTQFGKPVTLSCSQTLNHNVMYWYQQKSSQAPKLLFHYYDKDFNNEADTPDNFQSRRPNTSFCFLDIRSPGLGDTAMYLCATSRRRQGTGNYGYTFGSGTRLTVV.